Below are 14 T cell receptor beta chains sequenced from a single sample in a study of TIL therapy for anti-PD-1-resistant metastatic lung cancer. Time point of the sample: pre-treatment sample, taken before nivolumab and TIL therapy. This was the immunoSEQ v3 assay. Repertoires were generated with immunoSEQ multiplex PCR, while TCRdb's copy carries only in-frame clones and drops some. The table includes 57,000 or so clones, around 87% detected once. Specimen: blood, collected at baseline. These receptors were obtained from a person aged 25 to 79 with non-small cell lung cancer.

The chain couples TRBV5-1 to TRBJ1-6, with D unclear. The CDR3 runs 14 residues. V gave up 2 bases and J gave up 9 bases, with 12 bases separating them. Germline loops: CDR1 SGHRS, CDR2 YFSETQ. The CDR3 spells CASSFNREFSPLHF. CDR3 sequence (DNA): TGCGCCAGCAGCTTCAACCGGGAGTTTTCACCCCTCCACTTT. The entire variable domain, with the rest obtained from reference TRBV5-1 and TRBJ1-6, is as follows: KAGVTQTPRYLIKTRGQQVTLSCSPISGHRSVSWYQQTPGQGLQFLFEYFSETQRNKGNFPGRFSGRQFSNSRSEMNVSTLELGDSALYLCASSFNREFSPLHFGNGTRLTVT.

The chain has TRBV12-3 or TRBV12-4 and TRBJ2-1; D is unclear. Between the trimmed V and J ends, which lost 7 bases and 0 bases, there was a span of 7 bases. This CDR3 comprises 13 residues. Written as DNA, the CDR3 is TGTGCCAGCACCCCAACCTCCTACAATGAGCAGTTCTTC. Amino acid sequence: CASTPTSYNEQFF.

The chain employs TRBV2 and TRBJ2-1, with a possible D match to TRBD2 (6 bases). CDR3 length: 16 residues. The V gene's germline CDR1 is SNHLY and CDR2 FYNNEI. Trimming left V 3 bases short and J 7 bases short, with 19 bases between. The CDR3 protein is CASSDRRLAYQNEQFF. The CDR3 bases are TGTGCCAGCAGTGATCGTCGGCTAGCGTATCAAAATGAGCAGTTCTTC.

This chain links TRBV15 with TRBJ1-2, with 10 bases identical to TRBD1. CDR3 length: 16 residues. Per germline, CDR1 LNHNV and CDR2 YYDKDF (reference sequence). The V and J ends lost 1 base and 4 bases, in that order; junction bases with no gene match: 6. The CDR3 here is CATSRGRQGASYGYTF. The CDR3 coding sequence is TGTGCCACCAGCAGAGGCAGACAGGGGGCTTCCTATGGCTACACCTTC. Based on the CDR3 plus reference TRBV15 and TRBJ1-2, the full variable domain is DAMVIQNPRYQVTQFGKPVTLSCSQTLNHNVMYWYQQKSSQAPKLLFHYYDKDFNNEADTPDNFQSRRPNTSFCFLDIRSPGLGDTAMYLCATSRGRQGASYGYTFGSGTRLTVV.

The rearrangement joins TRBV28 to TRBJ1-4, with D possibly matching TRBD1 (5 bases). Between the trimmed V and J ends, which lost 0 bases and 11 bases, there was a span of 16 bases. The CDR3 has 15 amino acids. Germline CDR1 is MDHEN and CDR2 is SYDVKM. The CDR3 reads CASSLWGEGQNKLFF. Written as DNA, the CDR3 is TGTGCCAGCAGTTTATGGGGGGAGGGGCAGAACAAACTGTTTTTT.

The V and J genes are TRBV5-1 and TRBJ1-1; unclear D gene. The CDR3 runs to 15 residues. V lost 6 bases and J 1 base, leaving 16 bases between the germline ends. Germline CDR1 reads SGHRS; CDR2 reads YFSETQ. CDR3 in DNA: TGCGCCAGCACCCGTGGGTTGGGAGAGAACACTGAAGCTTTCTTT. This gives the protein CASTRGLGENTEAFF.

The chain links TRBV4-2 to TRBJ2-1; D is uncertain. CDR3 length equals 16 residues. Trimming pared 3 bases from V and 4 bases from J, leaving 16 bases between. Germline V CDR1 and CDR2: LGHNA, YNFKEQ. The CDR3 sequence: CASSQHLETAYNEQFF. In nucleotides, the CDR3 is TGTGCCAGCAGCCAGCACCTAGAGACGGCGTACAATGAGCAGTTCTTC.

The chain links TRBV2 to TRBJ2-7; 11 positions agree with TRBD1. CDR3 size: 15 residues. The germline V gene encodes CDR1 SNHLY and CDR2 FYNNEI. V lost 1 base to trimming and J lost 8 bases; unmatched junction nucleotides: 7. CDR3 amino acids: CASSEVGTGGSKQYF. CDR3 sequence (DNA): TGTGCCAGCAGTGAAGTTGGGACAGGGGGGTCCAAGCAGTACTTC.

The chain carries TRBV5-1 and TRBJ2-7; D possibly corresponds to TRBD1 (5 bases). V was clipped by 0 bases and J by 1 base, with 8 bases between them. This CDR3 region has 14 residues. Germline-derived CDR1 and CDR2 are SGHRS and YFSETQ. The CDR3 DNA reads as TGCGCCAGCAGCTTGGTTAGGGGTTCCTACGAGCAGTACTTC. Residues: CASSLVRGSYEQYF.

The V call is TRBV3-1 (or the pseudogene TRBV3-2), the J call TRBJ2-2; 7 nucleotides line up with TRBD2. Germline V gives CDR1 LGHDT, CDR2 YNNKEL (reference sequence). J lost 5 bases, V lost 0 bases, and 9 bases had no gene match. CDR3 length: 17 amino acids. The CDR3 sequence is CASSQDFRGRGTGELFF. The CDR3 DNA reads as TGTGCCAGCAGCCAAGATTTTCGCGGGAGAGGAACCGGGGAGCTGTTTTTT.

The chain carries TRBV3-1 (or the pseudogene TRBV3-2) and TRBJ1-2, with D perhaps TRBD1 (6 bases). The CDR3 is 14 amino acids. Germline CDR1 LGHDT, CDR2 YNNKEL (reference sequence). V lost 0 bases and J 8 bases, leaving 13 bases between the germline ends. In DNA, the CDR3 is TGTGCCAGCAGCCAAGATCTACAGGGTCAAGGCTACACCTTC. Translating it yields CASSQDLQGQGYTF.

The chain joins TRBV10-2 to TRBJ1-1; TRBD1 aligns across 7 bases. V dropped 6 bases and J dropped 0; count of bases not matched to a gene: 7. Germline V gene sequence: CDR1 WSHSY, CDR2 SAAADI. This CDR3 has 15 amino acids. CDR3 in DNA: TGCGCCAGCAGCGTTCAGGGACAGTTGAACACTGAAGCTTTCTTT. Its protein product is CASSVQGQLNTEAFF.

The rearrangement joins TRBV4-1 to TRBJ1-1, with a tentative D call TRBD1 (5 bases). Looked up from germline, CDR1 is MGHRA and CDR2 is YSYEKL. CDR3 length equals 13 residues. V lost 7 bases, J lost 1 base, and 10 bases lay in between. CDR3 sequence reads: CASNSGQNTEAFF. The CDR3 DNA reads TGCGCCAGCAACTCAGGACAGAACACTGAAGCTTTCTTT.

The rearrangement uses TRBV5-1 and TRBJ2-3; weak D call: TRBD2 (6 bases). This CDR3 region has 17 residues. The V end was cut by 1 base, the J end by 0 bases, with 15 bases between. Germline V CDR1 and CDR2: SGHRS, YFSETQ. CDR3 in DNA: TGCGCCAGCAGCTTGTTTAGCGGACGTGCTAGCACAGATACGCAGTATTTT. Translated, it gives CASSLFSGRASTDTQYF.